These 31 T cell receptor beta chains were sequenced from one sample in a study of control samples from healthy donors and cancer patients. TCRdb's copy holds only in-frame clones and misses some; the assay was immunoSEQ multiplex PCR. The sample has 150,000 to 200,000 clones; approximately 90% are singletons. Sequencing input: blood. The receptors here all came from a man younger than 40 in good health.

This clone occurred once. The genes are TRBV7-9 and TRBJ2-2; D unclear. The V end was cut by 5 bases, the J end by 6 bases, with 10 bases between. The CDR3 extends over 13 amino acids. From germline, CDR1 is SEHNR and CDR2 FQNEAQ (reference sequence). Written as DNA, the CDR3 is TGTGCCAGCAGCGCGGTGGGGTCCGGGGAGCTGTTTTTT. Translation: CASSAVGSGELFF.

The chain recombines TRBV24-1 with TRBJ1-5, with a weak D call TRBD1 (6 bases). Germline-derived CDR1 and CDR2 are KGHDR and SFDVKD. The CDR3 totals 14 residues. V was clipped by 2 bases and J by 7 bases, with 11 bases between them. The CDR3 region has the DNA TGTGCCACCAGTGATTCTACAGGGCGACAGCCCCAGCATTTT. This translates into CATSDSTGRQPQHF.

This clone was seen just once. This chain's CDR3 is CATSDLRAETQYF. Written as DNA, the CDR3 is TGTGCCACCAGTGATTTGCGGGCCGAGACCCAGTACTTC. This chain connects TRBV24-1 to TRBJ2-5; D remains ambiguous. The length of the CDR3 is 13 residues. Trimming took off 0 bases at V and 5 bases at J, with 6 bases between the two ends. The germline gives CDR1 KGHDR, CDR2 SFDVKD.

V gene TRBV7-9 combines with J gene TRBJ1-1; D is undetermined. V lost 2 bases and J 1 base, leaving 11 bases between the germline ends. The CDR3 has 15 residues. CDR1 is SEHNR, CDR2 FQNEAQ, per germline (reference sequence). CDR3 bases: TGTGCCAGCAGCTTAAGGGAGGGCGGGAACACTGAAGCTTTCTTT. It translates to CASSLREGGNTEAFF.

The chain combines TRBV9 with TRBJ1-3, with no clear D. CDR1 is SGDLS, CDR2 YYNGEE, per germline. The CDR3 loop spans 16 amino acids. V lost 0 bases to trimming and J lost 2 bases, with 12 bases between them. The CDR3 region is CASSVELVVAGNTIYF. The CDR3 nucleotides read TGTGCCAGCAGCGTAGAACTAGTAGTCGCTGGAAACACCATATATTTT.

This clone was seen more than once but under ten times. V is TRBV5-1 and J is TRBJ2-1, with 14 bases lining up with TRBD2. CDR1 and CDR2 (germline): SGHRS, YFSETQ. V trimming: 3 bases; J trimming: 8 bases; junction bases outside the gene matches: 4. This CDR3 is built from 15 residues. The CDR3 region is CASSSLTSGRDEQFF. The CDR3, as DNA: TGCGCCAGCAGCTCACTGACTAGCGGGAGGGATGAGCAGTTCTTC.

The chain carries TRBV13 and TRBJ2-6; D ambiguous. Germline V gives CDR1 PRHDT, CDR2 FYEKMQ (reference sequence). Trimming took 2 bases from V and 3 from J, leaving 2 bases between them. This CDR3 comprises 13 residues. The CDR3 reads CASSLSGANVLTF. CDR3 coding DNA: TGTGCCAGCAGCTTAAGTGGGGCCAACGTCCTGACTTTC.

The chain recombines TRBV13 with TRBJ1-1; no definite D call. Germline V lookup: CDR1 PRHDT, CDR2 FYEKMQ (reference sequence). This CDR3 spans 13 amino acids. The V end lost 7 bases, the J end lost 1 base, and 10 bases lay between the germline ends. The CDR3 coding sequence is TGTGCCAGCATTAAGTGGGGGAACACTGAAGCTTTCTTT. Protein: CASIKWGNTEAFF.

The rearrangement links TRBV7-2 to TRBJ1-2, with D perhaps TRBD1 (5 bases). The V gene lost 4 bases and the J gene lost 5 bases, with 11 bases spanning the gap. The germline CDR1 and CDR2 sequences are SGHTA and FQGNSA. There are 13 residues in the CDR3. CDR3 nucleotide sequence: TGTGCCAGCAGCTCCGGGACGGTATATGGCTACACCTTC. Protein: CASSSGTVYGYTF.

The chain couples TRBV7-6 to TRBJ1-1, with D maybe TRBD1 (5 bases). The V end was cut by 1 base, the J end by 4 bases, with 10 bases between. Germline V gives CDR1 SGHVS, CDR2 FNYEAQ. The CDR3 has 14 residues. The CDR3 bases are TGTGCCAGCAGCTTAGAGGCGGGGGGCACTGAAGCTTTCTTT. As protein: CASSLEAGGTEAFF.

This sequence joins TRBV5-6 and TRBJ2-7; D not certain. There are 14 residues in the CDR3. The ends were cut back, 3 bases at V and 6 bases at J, with 16 bases in the middle. In germline, CDR1 is SGHDT, CDR2 YYEEEE. The CDR3 region has the DNA TGTGCCAGCAGCTCCGGTTTGAGGCCGGCCGAGCAGTACTTC. This sequence encodes CASSSGLRPAEQYF.

Remarks on this clone: Different DNA sequences within this sample yield the same CDR3. The gene calls are TRBV20-1 and TRBJ2-7; D not resolved. There are 10 residues in the CDR3. CDR1 is DFQATT and CDR2 is SNEGSKA in the germline V gene (reference sequence). Between the trimmed V and J ends, which lost 0 bases and 3 bases, there was a span of 0 bases. The CDR3 spells CSARDYEQYF. The CDR3 region has the DNA TGCAGTGCTAGAGACTACGAGCAGTACTTC.

The chain has TRBV7-9 and TRBJ2-3, with no clear D. CDR3 length: 15 residues. CDR1 and CDR2 from the germline V gene are SEHNR and FQNEAQ (reference sequence). The V gene lost 2 bases and the J gene lost 4 bases, with 13 bases spanning the gap. The CDR3 region has the DNA TGTGCCAGCAGCTTAACTCGAGTGTTGGCAGATACGCAGTATTTT. Amino acid sequence: CASSLTRVLADTQYF.

CDR3 sequence: CASSLGLGDLNEQFF. In DNA form, the CDR3 reads TGTGCCAGCAGCTTGGGACTAGGGGACCTCAATGAGCAGTTCTTC. V usage is TRBV5-6 and J usage is TRBJ2-1, with D possibly being TRBD2 (6 bases). The CDR3 loop spans 15 amino acids. V was clipped by 0 bases and J by 6 bases, with 13 bases between them. CDR1 and CDR2 (germline): SGHDT, YYEEEE.

This chain links TRBV3-1 (or the pseudogene TRBV3-2) with TRBJ1-1, with D unclear. The germline V gene has CDR1 LGHDT and CDR2 YNNKEL (reference sequence). V lost 7 bases and J 3 bases, leaving 6 bases between the germline ends. The CDR3 loop spans 11 amino acids. DNA for the CDR3: TGTGCCAGCACCCGAGACACTGAAGCTTTCTTT. As protein: CASTRDTEAFF.

The rearrangement joins TRBV28 to TRBJ2-7; D gene ambiguous. In germline, CDR1 is MDHEN, CDR2 SYDVKM. Trimming cost V 2 bases and J 5 bases, with 7 bases left between them. This CDR3 has 12 amino acids. The CDR3 DNA reads as TGTGCCAGCAGTTTAACCGTGAACGAGCAGTACTTC. Translating gives CASSLTVNEQYF.

The chain carries TRBV3-1 (or the pseudogene TRBV3-2) and TRBJ1-1, with 12 bases that match TRBD1. This CDR3 has 16 residues. Germline V gene lookup returns CDR1 LGHDT and CDR2 YNNKEL (reference sequence). The V and J ends lost 4 bases and 4 bases, in that order; junction bases with no gene match: 7. CDR3 amino acids: CASSPLRGQGATEAFF. CDR3 bases: TGTGCCAGCAGCCCGCTGCGGGGACAGGGGGCCACTGAAGCTTTCTTT.

This clone was seen just once. The CDR3 sequence is CASSYGGVKDGYTF. As DNA, the CDR3 is TGTGCCAGCAGTTACGGGGGGGTTAAGGATGGCTACACCTTC. The V call is TRBV6-2 or TRBV6-3, the J call TRBJ1-2, with D possibly matching TRBD1 (5 bases). Germline V gene sequence: CDR1 MNHEY, CDR2 SVGEGT. Trimming took off 2 bases at V and 6 bases at J, with 13 bases between the two ends. This CDR3 is built from 14 residues.

CDR3 nucleotides: TGCGCCAGCAGCTTGGCGCCCCCGGGGAACATTCAGTACTTC. Its protein is CASSLAPPGNIQYF. The rearrangement joins TRBV5-1 to TRBJ2-4, with D possibly TRBD2 on 5 matching bases. The CDR3 consists of 14 residues. V was trimmed by 0 bases and J by 7 bases, leaving 11 bases between them. Germline CDR1 SGHRS, CDR2 YFSETQ.

This clone was detected a few times. The chain joins TRBV29-1 to TRBJ2-5, with D perhaps TRBD1 or TRBD2 (5 bases each). Germline V gene lookup returns CDR1 SQVTM and CDR2 ANQGSEA. This CDR3 spans 12 amino acids. Trimming stripped 6 bases from V and 5 bases from J, with 13 bases between. CDR3: CSVLRDGETQYF. The CDR3 coding sequence is TGCAGCGTCCTGAGGGACGGGGAGACCCAGTACTTC.

The CDR3 nucleotides are TGTGCCAGCAGTTATCTAGCGGGAGCCCAGGAGGATACGCAGTATTTT. Protein: CASSYLAGAQEDTQYF. The J gene is TRBJ2-3, the V gene TRBV6-2 or TRBV6-3, with 10 positions matching TRBD2. The CDR3 totals 16 residues. The germline V gene encodes CDR1 MNHEY and CDR2 SVGEGT. The V and J ends lost 3 bases and 6 bases, in that order; junction bases with no gene match: 9.

The chain couples TRBV6-5 to TRBJ2-7; tentatively, D is TRBD1 (6 bases). The CDR3 loop spans 13 amino acids. V was shortened by 5 bases and J by 1 base, with 9 bases between the two germline ends. The germline V gene has CDR1 MNHEY and CDR2 SVGAGI. CDR3 sequence (DNA): TGTGCCAGCAGTAGGACAGCGTCCTACGAGCAGTACTTC. Its protein is CASSRTASYEQYF.

This clone was observed once. The V and J genes are TRBV6-6 and TRBJ1-5; no reliable D call. The CDR3 spans 14 residues. The V end lost 2 bases, the J end lost 3 bases, and 8 bases lay between the germline ends. Germline assignment: CDR1 MNHNY and CDR2 SVGAGI (reference sequence). CDR3 residues: CASSYQTANQPQHF. As DNA, the CDR3 is TGTGCCAGCAGTTACCAGACGGCCAATCAGCCCCAGCATTTT.

The rearrangement joins TRBV24-1 to TRBJ2-5, with 11 bases identical to TRBD2. V lost 2 bases and J lost 7; bases outside the gene matches: 11. The CDR3 loop spans 17 amino acids. Germline CDR1 is KGHDR and CDR2 is SFDVKD. CDR3 nucleotides: TGTGCCACCAGTGATTCGTTAGCGGGAGGGCCCGATACGACCCAGTACTTC. Its translation: CATSDSLAGGPDTTQYF.

The chain is built from TRBV7-9 and TRBJ2-7; 11 bases map to TRBD2. Trimming at V came to 5 bases and at J to 7 bases, leaving 10 bases not matched to a gene. This CDR3 contains 15 residues. Germline values: CDR1 SEHNR, CDR2 FQNEAQ (reference sequence). The CDR3 protein is CASSPVAGGRGEQYF. The CDR3 DNA follows: TGTGCCAGCAGCCCTGTAGCGGGAGGGCGGGGAGAGCAGTACTTC.

A note on this clone: An end of the junction differs from the germline gene, which may be a read error. This chain uses TRBV2 with TRBJ2-2, with TRBD2 as a possible D gene (7 bases). In germline, CDR1 is SNHLY, CDR2 FYNNEI. The CDR3 extends over 15 amino acids. The CDR3 loop is CARSRGGAPTGELFF. The CDR3, as DNA: TGTGCCCGCAGTAGGGGGGGGGCGCCCACCGGGGAGCTGTTTTTT.

The chain links TRBV9 to TRBJ1-1; no reliable D call. The germline gives CDR1 SGDLS, CDR2 YYNGEE. The CDR3 is 14 residues long. V lost 0 bases to trimming and J lost 0 bases, with 6 bases between them. The chain's CDR3 is CASSVDALNTEAFF. As DNA, the CDR3 is TGTGCCAGCAGCGTAGATGCGTTGAACACTGAAGCTTTCTTT.

The rearrangement links TRBV6-2 or TRBV6-3 to TRBJ2-5, with D perhaps matching TRBD2 (5 bases). The CDR3 is made up of 15 amino acids. Trimming took 2 bases from V and 2 from J, leaving 12 bases between them. In germline, CDR1 is MNHEY, CDR2 SVGEGT. As DNA, the CDR3 is TGTGCCAGCAGTTACGGCGGGCTGGGGCAAGAGACCCAGTACTTC. Its protein product is CASSYGGLGQETQYF.

V gene TRBV19 combines with J gene TRBJ1-5; D unresolved. CDR3 length equals 15 residues. V was clipped by 2 bases and J by 7 bases, with 15 bases between them. Germline V gene sequence: CDR1 LNHDA, CDR2 SQIVND (reference sequence). CDR3 residues: CASSIPAGPEQPQHF. The CDR3 nucleotides are TGTGCCAGTAGTATACCAGCCGGGCCAGAGCAGCCCCAGCATTTT.

This chain uses TRBV9 with TRBJ2-1; 8 bases are shared with TRBD2. Losses at the gene ends were 3 bases for V and 9 bases for J; bases not matched to a gene: 8. The CDR3 totals 14 residues. The germline V gene encodes CDR1 SGDLS and CDR2 YYNGEE. This CDR3 is CASSGSGGPSEQFF. Written as DNA, the CDR3 is TGTGCCAGCAGCGGGTCGGGAGGGCCAAGTGAGCAGTTCTTC. The full variable domain, in which reference TRBV9 and TRBJ2-1 provide the parts outside the CDR3, is DSGVTQTPKHLITATGQRVTLRCSPRSGDLSVYWYQQSLDQGLQFLIQYYNGEERAKGNILERFSAQQFPDLHSELNLSSLELGDSALYFCASSGSGGPSEQFFGPGTRLTVL.

The J gene is TRBJ1-2, the V gene TRBV14; maybe TRBD1 (6 bases). Germline CDR1 is SGHDN and CDR2 is FVKESK. The CDR3 extends over 12 amino acids. Trimming left V 6 bases short and J 10 bases short, with 15 bases between. CDR3 loop: CASSTPWGPYTF. DNA for the CDR3: TGTGCCAGCAGTACCCCCTGGGGGCCCTACACCTTC.